This T cell receptor (beta chain) was recovered during a study of T-cell memory formation after mild COVID-19. Looking at the study overall: The TCR clusters were mostly specific to one donor. General study results and limits: In pre-infection memory, a portion of responding clones appeared, which suggested that cross-reactive memory joined.

Amplification by 5'RACE using constant-segment primers produced TCR alpha and TCR beta cDNA libraries that carried sample barcodes and UMIs. TCRdb reprocessed the 5' RACE reads via MiXCR and lists one record per CDR3 protein. The sample lists 250,000 to 300,000 distinct CDR3 sequences, 15% to 20% seen once, with roughly 23% in the top ten. Remarks on this clonotype: Its antigen remains unknown.

The V gene lost 5 bases and the J gene lost 0 bases, with 6 bases spanning the gap. Germline values: CDR1 SGHRS, CDR2 YFSETQ. This CDR3 has 13 amino acids. The J gene is TRBJ2-1, the V gene TRBV5-1; D is undetermined. The receptor was derived from a man aged 18 to 35 who had mild COVID-19 (a few samples of this study predate the infection). Cell type and time point are not known. The sample comprised PBMCs or a T cell subset sorted from them (not recorded which). The CDR3 DNA follows: TGCGCCAGCAGTCAGAGCTCCTACAATGAGCAGTTCTTC. It is translated as CASSQSSYNEQFF.